What follows describes a single T cell receptor (beta chain). Its specificity is not known. The data are from a study of shared clonotypes between healthy human individuals. In the original workflow: Filtering differed since immunoSEQ provided only junctions, with no quality scores. The data were produced by immunoSEQ multiplex PCR, yet TCRdb's version contains in-frame clones alone and is incomplete. D and trimming were read from the DNA, whereas the V and J calls and clone size are those reported in that table. In the table there are some 1.4 million clones, approximately 96% of which are singletons. General study findings and limits: Larger richness was generally estimated for naive than memory subsets. In a few donors, around 5% of naive CD4 clonotypes appeared in common. Unshared clonotypes carried lower generation probabilities than those common to all four donors.

Sequencing was done on a sample of naive CD4+ T cells sorted from blood. The subset is: CD45RA+ positively selected. The clonotype originates from a man aged 30 to 39 in good health.

In DNA, the CDR3 is TGTGCCAGCAGTGAAGCGGCGGGGAGCTCCTACAATGAGCAGTTCTTC. Protein product: CASSEAAGSSYNEQFF. This rearrangement joins TRBV2 to TRBJ2-1, with D tentatively TRBD2 (6 bases). Trimming shortened V by 0 bases and J by 0 bases, and 9 bases separated the two germline ends. CDR1 and CDR2 from the germline V gene are SNHLY and FYNNEI. The CDR3 is 16 residues long. The whole variable domain, filled in from reference TRBV2 and TRBJ2-1, reads EPEVTQTPSHQVTQMGQEVILRCVPISNHLYFYWYRQILGQKVEFLVSFYNNEISEKSEIFDDQFSVERPDGSNFTLKIRSTKLEDSAMYFCASSEAAGSSYNEQFFGPGTRLTVL.